Below, 18 T cell receptor beta chains from the same sample are listed, as sequenced in a study of CD8+ T cells in alopecia areata. Sequencing templates came from extracted RNA that was reverse transcribed into cDNA. The protocol was immunoSEQ multiplex PCR, while the TCRdb copy is restricted to in-frame clones and leaves out a portion. The sample has some 200,000 clones; 50% to 70% are singletons. Documented treatment: oral pan-JAK inhibitor, 5-10 mg twice daily. Sequenced material: CD4+ T cells sorted from blood, taken at week 4, from a patient treated with tofacitinib. Receptors originate from a human donor with alopecia areata.

The genes are TRBV29-1 and TRBJ1-1, with a possible D match to TRBD1 (5 bases). The CDR3 is 12 residues long. V was cut by 7 bases and J by 4 bases, with 13 bases left in between. Germline CDR1 and CDR2: SQVTM and ANQGSEA. CDR3 sequence reads: CSGGEAATEAFF. CDR3 coding DNA: TGCAGCGGAGGGGAGGCTGCCACTGAAGCTTTCTTT.

The chain links TRBV9 to TRBJ1-2, with D possibly being TRBD1 (6 bases). This CDR3 comprises 13 residues. From germline, CDR1 is SGDLS and CDR2 YYNGEE. Trimming took off 4 bases at V and 6 bases at J, with 13 bases between the two ends. The CDR3 DNA reads TGTGCCAGCAGCCCCTATTCAGGGGATGGCTACACCTTC. This gives the protein CASSPYSGDGYTF.

This clone was seen a few times. This chain connects TRBV7-2 to TRBJ1-4; possibly TRBD1 for D (6 bases). Germline-derived CDR1 and CDR2 are SGHTA and FQGNSA. Deletions cut 3 bases from V and 0 bases from J, with 8 bases between. CDR3 length: 15 residues. The chain's CDR3 is CASSLTGSTNEKLFF. CDR3 bases: TGTGCCAGCAGCTTGACAGGATCAACTAATGAAAAACTGTTTTTT.

There are a few counts of this clone. The gene calls are TRBV4-3 and TRBJ2-3; D is tentatively TRBD1 or TRBD2 (6 bases each). The CDR3 runs to 16 residues. Germline values: CDR1 LGHNA, CDR2 YSLEER. Trimming took off 3 bases at V and 2 bases at J, with 15 bases between the two ends. The CDR3 loop reads CASSHGGRLITDTQYF. The DNA for the CDR3 is TGCGCCAGCAGCCATGGGGGGCGGCTAATCACAGATACGCAGTATTTT.

This clone occurred a few times. The chain recombines TRBV11-1 with TRBJ1-1; D may be TRBD1 (6 bases). Germline assignment: CDR1 SGHAT and CDR2 FQDESV (reference sequence). Trimming removed 6 bases from V and 0 bases from J, with 23 bases in between. CDR3 length: 18 amino acids. CDR3 region: CASSFDRRGPAMNTEAFF. CDR3 bases: TGTGCCAGCAGTTTTGACCGCAGGGGACCTGCTATGAACACTGAAGCTTTCTTT.

V and J are TRBV30 and TRBJ1-1; no reliable D call. CDR3 size: 12 residues. V was clipped by 0 bases and J by 7 bases, with 9 bases between them. The germline gives CDR1 GTSNPN, CDR2 SVGIG (reference sequence). The chain's CDR3 is CAWSVSQVEAFF. CDR3 nucleotide sequence: TGTGCCTGGAGTGTTAGTCAGGTTGAAGCTTTCTTT. Based on the CDR3 plus reference TRBV30 and TRBJ1-1, the full variable domain is SQTIHQWPATLVQPVGSPLSLECTVEGTSNPNLYWYRQAAGRGLQLLFYSVGIGQISSEVPQNLSASRPQDRQFILSSKKLLLSDSGFYLCAWSVSQVEAFFGQGTRLTVV.

This chain uses TRBV5-1 with TRBJ2-1; the D call may be TRBD1 or TRBD2 (5 bases each). The ends were cut back, 1 base at V and 9 bases at J, with 8 bases in the middle. CDR3 length: 12 residues. The germline gives CDR1 SGHRS, CDR2 YFSETQ. Here the CDR3 reads CASSLSRGEQFF. In DNA form, the CDR3 reads TGCGCCAGCAGCTTGTCGAGGGGTGAGCAGTTCTTC.

This clone has more than one count but fewer than ten. The chain couples TRBV7-2 to TRBJ2-3, with 7 bases identical to TRBD2. This CDR3 contains 16 residues. The germline V gene has CDR1 SGHTA and CDR2 FQGNSA. Trimming at V came to 0 bases and at J to 2 bases, leaving 5 bases not matched to a gene. In DNA, the CDR3 is TGTGCCAGCAGCTTAGCACCGGGACTACTCACAGATACGCAGTATTTT. Protein: CASSLAPGLLTDTQYF.

The chain recombines TRBV11-2 with TRBJ2-3; no reliable D call. V was pared by 0 bases and J by 5 bases, with 6 bases between. Germline assignment: CDR1 SGHAT and CDR2 FQNNGV. The CDR3 length is 13 residues. As DNA, the CDR3 is TGTGCCAGCAGCTTAGATCAAAGAGATACGCAGTATTTT. This translates into CASSLDQRDTQYF.

The chain combines TRBV30 with TRBJ2-7; tentative D call: TRBD2 (5 bases). The CDR3 has 12 residues. Germline assignment: CDR1 GTSNPN and CDR2 SVGIG (reference sequence). V dropped 0 bases and J dropped 6 bases, with 9 bases sitting between them. CDR3 bases: TGTGCCTGGAGTGTAGGAGGAACCGAGCAGTACTTC. This translates into CAWSVGGTEQYF.

The chain recombines TRBV6-1 with TRBJ2-7; D tentatively reads TRBD1 or TRBD2 (5 bases each). V shed 2 bases and J shed 7 bases, with 18 bases lying between them. Germline CDR1 reads MNHNS; CDR2 reads SASEGT. The CDR3 runs to 15 residues. CDR3 amino acids: CASSERDGLLNEQYF. CDR3 DNA: TGTGCCAGCAGTGAAAGGGACGGACTTTTGAATGAGCAGTACTTC.

The rearrangement links TRBV2 to TRBJ2-3, with D possibly being TRBD2 (6 bases). The CDR3 runs to 13 residues. Trimming removed 10 bases from V and 2 bases from J, with 13 bases in between. Germline loops: CDR1 SNHLY, CDR2 FYNNEI. As DNA, the CDR3 is TGTGCCACGAGGGACTCGTACACAGATACGCAGTATTTT. Its protein product is CATRDSYTDTQYF.

The rearrangement links TRBV5-1 to TRBJ1-4; D possibly corresponds to TRBD1 (5 bases). This CDR3 spans 17 amino acids. Per germline, CDR1 SGHRS and CDR2 YFSETQ. The V end was cut by 3 bases, the J end by 0 bases, with 15 bases between. The CDR3: CASSSGTGVATNEKLFF. The CDR3 coding sequence is TGCGCCAGCAGCTCCGGGACGGGGGTTGCAACTAATGAAAAACTGTTTTTT.

This chain joins TRBV5-6 and TRBJ2-7; D perhaps matches TRBD1 (5 bases). The CDR3 totals 15 residues. Trimming stripped 1 base from V and 6 bases from J, with 17 bases between. Germline V gene data show CDR1 as SGHDT and CDR2 as YYEEEE. The CDR3 spells CASSLRTGLGSEQYF. As DNA, the CDR3 is TGTGCCAGCAGCTTGCGTACAGGCCTGGGGTCCGAGCAGTACTTC. Drawing the rest from reference TRBV5-6 and TRBJ2-7, the complete variable domain is DAGVTQSPTHLIKTRGQQVTLRCSPKSGHDTVSWYQQALGQGPQFIFQYYEEEERQRGNFPDRFSGHQFPNYSSELNVNALLLGDSALYLCASSLRTGLGSEQYFGPGTRLTVT.

This clone was counted a few times. V is TRBV19 and J is TRBJ2-3; possibly TRBD1 for D (5 bases). The germline gives CDR1 LNHDA, CDR2 SQIVND (reference sequence). The CDR3 runs to 14 residues. V lost 3 bases and J lost 0, with 7 bases in between. CDR3 amino acids: CASSIPGSTDTQYF. CDR3 DNA sequence: TGTGCCAGTAGTATCCCAGGGAGCACAGATACGCAGTATTTT.

The rearrangement uses TRBV29-1 and TRBJ2-3; D not certain. Germline V gene data show CDR1 as SQVTM and CDR2 as ANQGSEA. Trimming shortened V by 6 bases and J by 5 bases, and 6 bases separated the two germline ends. The CDR3 runs to 10 residues. CDR3 loop: CSVSRDTQYF. As DNA, the CDR3 is TGCAGCGTCTCGAGAGATACGCAGTATTTT.

The chain joins TRBV6-5 to TRBJ1-1; no definite D call. The CDR3 covers 13 residues. Germline V gene lookup returns CDR1 MNHEY and CDR2 SVGAGI. V was shortened by 5 bases and J by 3 bases, with 10 bases between the two germline ends. DNA of the CDR3: TGTGCCAGCAGTCCCTTCTCGGACACTGAAGCTTTCTTT. Translated, it gives CASSPFSDTEAFF.

The chain joins TRBV30 to TRBJ1-5, with D uncertain. V shed 1 base and J shed 1 base, with 5 bases lying between them. The length of the CDR3 is 13 residues. Germline CDR1 is GTSNPN and CDR2 is SVGIG (reference sequence). The CDR3 here is CAWSASSNQPQHF. In nucleotides, the CDR3 is TGTGCCTGGAGTGCCTCCAGCAATCAGCCCCAGCATTTT. Looking up the rest from reference TRBV30 and TRBJ1-5 gives the full variable domain: SQTIHQWPATLVQPVGSPLSLECTVEGTSNPNLYWYRQAAGRGLQLLFYSVGIGQISSEVPQNLSASRPQDRQFILSSKKLLLSDSGFYLCAWSASSNQPQHFGDGTRLSIL.